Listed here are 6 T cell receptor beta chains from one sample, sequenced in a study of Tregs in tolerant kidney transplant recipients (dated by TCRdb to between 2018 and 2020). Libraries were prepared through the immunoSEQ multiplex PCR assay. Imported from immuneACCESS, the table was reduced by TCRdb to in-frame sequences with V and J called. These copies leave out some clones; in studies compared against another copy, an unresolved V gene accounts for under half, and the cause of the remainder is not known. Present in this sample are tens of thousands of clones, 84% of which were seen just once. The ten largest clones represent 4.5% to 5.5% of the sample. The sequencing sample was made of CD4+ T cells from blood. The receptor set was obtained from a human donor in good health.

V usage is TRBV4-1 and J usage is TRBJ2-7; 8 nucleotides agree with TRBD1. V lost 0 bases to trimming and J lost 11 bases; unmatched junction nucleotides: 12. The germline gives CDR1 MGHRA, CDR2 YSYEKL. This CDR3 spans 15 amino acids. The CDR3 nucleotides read TGCGCCAGCAGCCAAGATTCGGCAGGGGGCGCCCTGGAGTACTTC. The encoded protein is CASSQDSAGGALEYF.

The CDR3 region is CASSPVGAKLQGYEQYF. The CDR3 coding sequence is TGTGCCAGCTCACCGGTGGGGGCCAAGTTACAGGGTTACGAGCAGTACTTC. This rearrangement joins TRBV18 to TRBJ2-7, with a possible D match to TRBD1 (6 bases). The germline V gene has CDR1 KGHSH and CDR2 LQKENI. This CDR3 has 17 residues. Trimming shortened V by 3 bases and J by 4 bases, and 22 bases separated the two germline ends. Drawing the rest from reference TRBV18 and TRBJ2-7, the complete variable domain is NAGVMQNPRHLVRRRGQEARLRCSPMKGHSHVYWYRQLPEEGLKFMVYLQKENIIDESGMPKERFSAEFPKEGPSILRIQQVVRGDSAAYFCASSPVGAKLQGYEQYFGPGTRLTVT.

CDR3 bases: TGTGCCAGCAGCCCCCGGCCCGGGGGACCCACAGATACGCAGTATTTT. It yields the protein CASSPRPGGPTDTQYF. The rearrangement links TRBV11-1 to TRBJ2-3; a possible D gene is TRBD2 (6 bases). The germline CDR1 and CDR2 sequences are SGHAT and FQDESV (reference sequence). This CDR3 region has 16 residues. Between the trimmed V and J ends, which lost 5 bases and 2 bases, there was a span of 17 bases.

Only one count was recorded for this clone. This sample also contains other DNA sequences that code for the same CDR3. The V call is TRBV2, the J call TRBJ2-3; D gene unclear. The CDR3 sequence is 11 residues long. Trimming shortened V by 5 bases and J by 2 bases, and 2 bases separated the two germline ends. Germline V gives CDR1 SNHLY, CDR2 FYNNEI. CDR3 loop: CASSYTDTQYF. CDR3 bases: TGTGCCAGCAGTTACACAGATACGCAGTATTTT.

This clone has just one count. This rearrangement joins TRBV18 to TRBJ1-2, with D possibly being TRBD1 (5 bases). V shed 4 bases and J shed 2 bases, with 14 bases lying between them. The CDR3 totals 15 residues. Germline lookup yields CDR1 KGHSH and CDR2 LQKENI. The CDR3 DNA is TGTGCCAGCTCACAACAGGCTGCCTCAAACTATGGCTACACCTTC. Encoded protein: CASSQQAASNYGYTF.

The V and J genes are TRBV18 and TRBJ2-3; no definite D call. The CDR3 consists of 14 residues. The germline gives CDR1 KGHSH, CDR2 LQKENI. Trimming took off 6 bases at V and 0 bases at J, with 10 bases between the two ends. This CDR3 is CASSPSTSTDTQYF. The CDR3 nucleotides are TGTGCCAGCTCTCCTTCAACTAGCACAGATACGCAGTATTTT.